This TCR beta chain was sequenced during a study of OX40 agonist ivuxolimab in advanced cancers. Study-level background: Enrollees could have had prior anti-PD-1, anti-PD-L1 or anti-CTLA-4 therapy, which about 40% had received. Study-wide findings and caveats: On average, a greater number of expanded clones characterised CD8+ T cells relative to CD4+.

The assay was immunoSEQ multiplex PCR, and TCRdb's table has in-frame clones only and misses some. The sample consists of over 9,000 clones, roughly 77% of them appearing once. Note on this clone: Antigen unknown.

The V and J ends lost 7 bases and 1 base respectively, with 11 bases between them. The CDR3 loop spans 14 amino acids. Germline CDR1 SEHNR, CDR2 FQNEAQ (reference sequence). The chain couples TRBV7-9 to TRBJ2-1, with a possible D match to TRBD1 (6 bases). The starting material was CD4+ or CD8+ T cells sorted from blood, obtained in a trial of the OX40 agonist ivuxolimab. The TCR sequence derives from an adult with an advanced solid tumor such as melanoma, head and neck, liver or kidney cancer. CDR3 coding DNA: TGTGCCAGCACCGCGGACAGTTCCTACAATGAGCAGTTCTTC. It codes for CASTADSSYNEQFF.